The 8 T cell receptor beta chains below were found in one sample sequenced in a study of blood T cells in healthy people across ages. A second PCR of about 7 to 11 cycles used a sample-barcoded 5' primer and a J-beta primer mix. TCRdb independently ran MiXCR on the 5' RACE reads; one entry per CDR3 protein. The table has about 560,000 distinct CDR3 sequences, about 26% seen once. These data were likewise used in another study, on T cells of mothers and their children.

Sequenced sample: blood. These receptors all stem from a boy aged 2 to 10 in good health.

This clonotype was found many times. The V gene is TRBV27, the J gene TRBJ1-1; D is uncertain. Germline CDR1 reads MNHEY; CDR2 reads SMNVEV (reference sequence). CDR3 length: 13 residues. V shed 6 bases and J shed 0 bases, with 8 bases lying between them. CDR3 coding DNA: TGTGCCAGCAGCCCCCGGGTGAACACTGAAGCTTTCTTT. The encoded protein is CASSPRVNTEAFF.

The chain couples TRBV7-2 to TRBJ2-7; 9 bases fit TRBD1. V dropped 1 base and J dropped 4; count of bases not matched to a gene: 5. CDR3 length: 15 residues. Germline values: CDR1 SGHTA, CDR2 FQGNSA. CDR3 amino acids: CASSLVGTGLYEQYF. CDR3 nucleotides: TGTGCCAGCAGCTTAGTAGGGACAGGGCTTTACGAGCAGTACTTC.

This clonotype was counted only a few times. This sequence joins TRBV20-1 and TRBJ2-3; 8 bases are shared with TRBD2. This CDR3 comprises 16 residues. Losses at the gene ends were 6 bases for V and 2 bases for J; bases not matched to a gene: 13. Germline V gene lookup returns CDR1 DFQATT and CDR2 SNEGSKA (reference sequence). The CDR3 is CSANPGLAGSTDTQYF. The CDR3, as DNA: TGCAGTGCAAATCCCGGGCTAGCGGGCTCCACAGATACGCAGTATTTT.

Only a few counts were recorded for this clonotype. This rearrangement joins TRBV6-6 to TRBJ2-5; no reliable D call. The CDR3 is made up of 14 amino acids. Germline lookup yields CDR1 MNHNY and CDR2 SVGAGI (reference sequence). The ends were cut back, 2 bases at V and 4 bases at J, with 11 bases in the middle. CDR3 nucleotides: TGTGCCAGCAGTTACGTAATGTCCCTAGAGACCCAGTACTTC. The encoded protein is CASSYVMSLETQYF.

This chain connects TRBV5-1 to TRBJ2-7; tentatively, D is TRBD2 (5 bases). The CDR3 runs 14 residues. Deletions cut 2 bases from V and 3 bases from J, with 12 bases between. Germline V gene lookup returns CDR1 SGHRS and CDR2 YFSETQ. The CDR3, as DNA: TGCGCCAGCAGCTTCTGGGCTAGCAACTACGAGCAGTACTTC. It translates to CASSFWASNYEQYF.

This clonotype has ten or more counts. V gene TRBV7-9 combines with J gene TRBJ1-2, with D unclear. This CDR3 contains 14 residues. Germline lookup yields CDR1 SEHNR and CDR2 FQNEAQ (reference sequence). V shed 5 bases and J shed 4 bases, with 14 bases lying between them. This CDR3 reads CASSPWGDCYGYTF. As DNA, the CDR3 is TGTGCCAGCAGCCCTTGGGGTGATTGCTATGGCTACACCTTC.

This clonotype occurred a few times. The chain joins TRBV29-1 to TRBJ2-3; 13 nucleotides match TRBD2. Losses at the gene ends were 6 bases for V and 7 bases for J; bases not matched to a gene: 10. The CDR3 contains 15 residues. The germline gives CDR1 SQVTM, CDR2 ANQGSEA. The CDR3: CSVALLAGGANTQYF. The CDR3 nucleotides are TGCAGCGTCGCCCTACTAGCGGGAGGGGCAAATACGCAGTATTTT.

This chain connects TRBV14 to TRBJ1-2; TRBD1 might be the D (5 bases). CDR3 length: 13 amino acids. The germline V gene has CDR1 SGHDN and CDR2 FVKESK. The V end was cut by 4 bases, the J end by 7 bases, with 13 bases between. The CDR3: CASSPSGLAGYTF. In DNA, the CDR3 is TGTGCCAGCAGCCCTTCAGGGTTGGCTGGCTACACCTTC.